This T cell receptor (beta chain) was recorded in a study of blood T cell repertoires in COVID-19. About the research overall: Some COVID-19 samples were acute and others convalescent; all came from the United States, Italy and Spain. T cells, B-cell-depleted T cells, or PBMCs supplied cDNA or gDNA.

Authors' processing steps: Reference gene primer amplification yielded estimated nucleated cell counts. The assay was immunoSEQ multiplex PCR, and TCRdb's table has in-frame clones only and misses some. V and J calls plus clone size are reproduced from that table; the DNA served to infer D and trimming. The sample shows 150,000 or so clones, approximately 80% of them seen only once. Germline values: CDR1 SNHLY, CDR2 FYNNEI. The length of the CDR3 is 14 residues. Trimming shortened V by 4 bases and J by 5 bases, and 13 bases separated the two germline ends. The chain joins TRBV2 to TRBJ2-3; no clear D gene. The sample was peripheral blood. The sequence was collected from a woman older than 75 with acute or convalescent COVID-19. The CDR3 region is CASSVSVVRDTQYF. The CDR3 DNA sequence: TGTGCCAGCAGTGTCTCGGTCGTTCGAGATACGCAGTATTTT.